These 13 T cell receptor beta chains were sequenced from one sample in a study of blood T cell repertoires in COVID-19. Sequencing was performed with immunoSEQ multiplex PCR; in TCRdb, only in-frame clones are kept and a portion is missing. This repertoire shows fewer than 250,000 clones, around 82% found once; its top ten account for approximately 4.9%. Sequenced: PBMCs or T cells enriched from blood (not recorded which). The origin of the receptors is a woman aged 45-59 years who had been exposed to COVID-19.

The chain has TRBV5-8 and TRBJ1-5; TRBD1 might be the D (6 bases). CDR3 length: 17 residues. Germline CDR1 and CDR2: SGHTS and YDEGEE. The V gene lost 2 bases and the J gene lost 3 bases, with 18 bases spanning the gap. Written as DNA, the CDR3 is TGTGCCAGCAGCTTATTTTACGGGACACTTAACAATCAGCCCCAGCATTTT. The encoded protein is CASSLFYGTLNNQPQHF.

CDR3 sequence reads: CASGLGGVNTEAFF. In DNA form, the CDR3 reads TGTGCTAGTGGTTTGGGGGGGGTGAACACTGAAGCTTTCTTT. V and J are TRBV12-5 and TRBJ1-1; a possible D gene is TRBD1 (5 bases). Germline V CDR1 and CDR2: LGHNT, FRNRAP. V lost 1 base and J 0 bases, leaving 6 bases between the germline ends. The CDR3 has 14 amino acids.

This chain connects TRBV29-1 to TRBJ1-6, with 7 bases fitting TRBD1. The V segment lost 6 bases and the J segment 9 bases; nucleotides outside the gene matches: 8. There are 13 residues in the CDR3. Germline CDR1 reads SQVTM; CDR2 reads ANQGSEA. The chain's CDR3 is CSVRDRGLSPLHF. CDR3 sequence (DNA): TGCAGCGTCAGGGACAGAGGGCTTTCACCCCTCCACTTT.

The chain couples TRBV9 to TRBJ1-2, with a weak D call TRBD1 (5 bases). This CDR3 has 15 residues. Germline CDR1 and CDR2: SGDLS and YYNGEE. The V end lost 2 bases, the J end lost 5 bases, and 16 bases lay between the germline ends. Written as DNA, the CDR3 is TGTGCCAGCAGCGTGGGGCGGGGGAGAGGGTATGGCTACACCTTC. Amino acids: CASSVGRGRGYGYTF.

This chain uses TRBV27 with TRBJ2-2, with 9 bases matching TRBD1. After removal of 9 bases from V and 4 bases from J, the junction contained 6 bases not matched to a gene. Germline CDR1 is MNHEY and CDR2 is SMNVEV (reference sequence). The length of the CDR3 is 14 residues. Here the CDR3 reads CASRSTGGTGELFF. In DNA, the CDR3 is TGTGCCAGTAGGTCGACAGGGGGCACCGGGGAGCTGTTTTTT.

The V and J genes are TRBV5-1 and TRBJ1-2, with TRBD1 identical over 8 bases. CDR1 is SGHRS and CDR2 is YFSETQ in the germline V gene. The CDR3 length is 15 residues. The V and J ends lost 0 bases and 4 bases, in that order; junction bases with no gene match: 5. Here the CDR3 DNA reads TGCGCCAGCAGCTTGGGGACAGGGAAGGGCTATGGCTACACCTTC. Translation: CASSLGTGKGYGYTF.

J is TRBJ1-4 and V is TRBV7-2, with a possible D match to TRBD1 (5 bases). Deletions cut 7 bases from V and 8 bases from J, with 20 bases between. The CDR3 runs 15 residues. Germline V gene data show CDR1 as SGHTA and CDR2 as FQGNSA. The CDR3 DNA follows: TGTGCCAGCAACCCTGGAGGGTGGGGGGAGGAAAAACTGTTTTTT. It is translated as CASNPGGWGEEKLFF.

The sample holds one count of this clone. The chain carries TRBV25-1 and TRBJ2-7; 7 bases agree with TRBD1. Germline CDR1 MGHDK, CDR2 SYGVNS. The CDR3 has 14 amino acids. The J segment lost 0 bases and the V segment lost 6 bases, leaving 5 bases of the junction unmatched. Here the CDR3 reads CASSGTANSYEQYF. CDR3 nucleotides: TGTGCCAGCAGCGGGACAGCAAACTCCTACGAGCAGTACTTC.

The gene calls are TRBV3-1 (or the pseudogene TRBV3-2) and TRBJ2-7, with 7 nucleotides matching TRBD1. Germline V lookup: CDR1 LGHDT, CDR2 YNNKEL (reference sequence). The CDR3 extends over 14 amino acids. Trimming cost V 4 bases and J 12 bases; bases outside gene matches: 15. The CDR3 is CASSPAEQGFRRYF. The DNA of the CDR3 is TGTGCCAGCAGCCCCGCCGAACAGGGGTTCAGAAGGTACTTC.

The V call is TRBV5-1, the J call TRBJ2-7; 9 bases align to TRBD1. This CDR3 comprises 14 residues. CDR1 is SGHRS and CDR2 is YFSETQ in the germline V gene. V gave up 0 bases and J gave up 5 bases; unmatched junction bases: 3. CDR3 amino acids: CASSLGGTGNEQYF. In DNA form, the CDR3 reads TGCGCCAGCAGCTTGGGGGGGACAGGGAACGAGCAGTACTTC.

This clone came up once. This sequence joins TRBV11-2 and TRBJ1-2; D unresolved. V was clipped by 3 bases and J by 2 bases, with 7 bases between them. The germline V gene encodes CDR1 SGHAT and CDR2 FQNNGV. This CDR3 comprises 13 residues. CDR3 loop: CASSLDWNYGYTF. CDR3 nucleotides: TGTGCCAGCAGCTTGGACTGGAACTATGGCTACACCTTC.

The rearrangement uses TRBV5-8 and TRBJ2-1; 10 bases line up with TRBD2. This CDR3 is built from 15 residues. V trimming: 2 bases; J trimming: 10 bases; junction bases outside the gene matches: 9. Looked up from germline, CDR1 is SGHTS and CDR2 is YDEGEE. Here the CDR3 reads CASSLEAGGPGEQFF. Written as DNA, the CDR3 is TGTGCCAGCAGCTTAGAAGCGGGGGGGCCTGGGGAGCAGTTCTTC. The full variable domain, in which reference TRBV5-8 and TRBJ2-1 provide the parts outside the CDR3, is EAGVTQSPTHLIKTRGQQATLRCSPISGHTSVYWYQQALGLGLQFLLWYDEGEERNRGNFPPRFSGRQFPNYSSELNVNALELEDSALYLCASSLEAGGPGEQFFGPGTRLTVL.

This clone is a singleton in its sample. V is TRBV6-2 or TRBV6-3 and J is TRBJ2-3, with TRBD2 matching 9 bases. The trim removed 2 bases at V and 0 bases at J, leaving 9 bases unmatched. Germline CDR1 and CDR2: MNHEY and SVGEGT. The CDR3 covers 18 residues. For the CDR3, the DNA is TGTGCCAGCAGTTACCCACTAGCGGGCATTGTTAGCACAGATACGCAGTATTTT. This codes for CASSYPLAGIVSTDTQYF.